The present T cell receptor beta chain was sequenced within a study of blood T cell repertoires in COVID-19. This CDR3 comprises 13 residues. The germline V and J ends were trimmed by 7 bases and 7 bases, with 16 bases remaining between them. Per germline, CDR1 MNHEY and CDR2 SMNVEV (reference sequence). Assay used: immunoSEQ multiplex PCR; TCRdb lists only in-frame clones, some missing. Of approximately 270,000 clones in the sample, just over 85% were seen once. V and J are TRBV27 and TRBJ1-2; D is ambiguous. The receptor's source is a middle-aged man who had recovered from COVID-19. Sequencing was carried out using PBMCs or T cells enriched from blood (not recorded which). Here the CDR3 reads CASKTDYLGGYTF. Written as DNA, the CDR3 is TGTGCCAGCAAGACGGACTACTTGGGTGGCTACACCTTC.